By frequency in the sample, the clone carrying this T cell receptor (beta chain) is medium-sized (0.01 to 0.1%). Trimming cost V 0 bases and J 3 bases, with 15 bases left between them. This CDR3 spans 17 amino acids. CDR1 is MNHEY and CDR2 is SMNVEV in the germline V gene (reference sequence). This specimen belongs to a study of blood T cell repertoires in COVID-19. Only in-frame clones appear in the TCRdb table, and some are missing; sequencing was by immunoSEQ multiplex PCR. Among fewer than 200,000 clones listed, 84% were seen once. The sequenced material came from peripheral blood. The sequence derives from a man aged 40-50 years who had recovered from COVID-19. The J gene is TRBJ2-1, the V gene TRBV27, with D possibly matching TRBD2 (6 bases). CDR3 region: CASSLSGGRIHYNEQFF. CDR3 sequence (DNA): TGTGCCAGCAGTTTATCGGGGGGACGGATCCACTACAATGAGCAGTTCTTC.